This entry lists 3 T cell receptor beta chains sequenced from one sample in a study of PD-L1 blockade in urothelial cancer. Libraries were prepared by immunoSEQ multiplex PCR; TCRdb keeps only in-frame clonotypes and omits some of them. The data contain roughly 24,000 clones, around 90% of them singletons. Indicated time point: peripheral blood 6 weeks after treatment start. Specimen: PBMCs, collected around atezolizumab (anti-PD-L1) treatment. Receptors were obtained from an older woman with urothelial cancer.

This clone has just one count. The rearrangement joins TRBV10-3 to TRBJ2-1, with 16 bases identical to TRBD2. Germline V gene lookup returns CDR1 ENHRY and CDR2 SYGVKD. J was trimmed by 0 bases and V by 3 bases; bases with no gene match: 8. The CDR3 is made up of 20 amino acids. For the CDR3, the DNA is TGTGCCATCAGTGACCCGGGACTAGCGGGAGGGCCAAGCTCCTACAATGAGCAGTTCTTC. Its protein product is CAISDPGLAGGPSSYNEQFF.

CDR3 nucleotides: TGTGCCAGCAGTTCTTTGACTAGCGGCTACGAGCAGTACTTC. It specifies CASSSLTSGYEQYF. V gene TRBV28 combines with J gene TRBJ2-7, with 9 bases identical to TRBD2. CDR3 size: 14 residues. Germline V gene lookup returns CDR1 MDHEN and CDR2 SYDVKM. The J segment lost 3 bases and the V segment lost 4 bases, leaving 4 bases of the junction unmatched.

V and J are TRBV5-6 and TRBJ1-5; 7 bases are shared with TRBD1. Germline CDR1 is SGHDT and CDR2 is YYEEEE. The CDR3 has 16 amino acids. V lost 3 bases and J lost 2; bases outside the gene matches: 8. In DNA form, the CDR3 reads TGTGCCAGCAGCTACAGGGGCCCGTGGGGCAATCAGCCCCAGCATTTT. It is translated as CASSYRGPWGNQPQHF.